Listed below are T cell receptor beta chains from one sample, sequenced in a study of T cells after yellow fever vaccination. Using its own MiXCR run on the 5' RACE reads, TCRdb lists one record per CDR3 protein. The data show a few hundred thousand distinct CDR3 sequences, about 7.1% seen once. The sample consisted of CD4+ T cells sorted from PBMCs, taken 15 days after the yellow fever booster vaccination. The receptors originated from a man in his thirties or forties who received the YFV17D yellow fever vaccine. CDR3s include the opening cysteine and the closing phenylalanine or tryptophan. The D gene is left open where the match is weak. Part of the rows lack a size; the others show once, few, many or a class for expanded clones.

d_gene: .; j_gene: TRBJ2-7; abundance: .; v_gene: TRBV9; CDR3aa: CASSMEAGAYEQYF; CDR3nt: TGTGCCAGCAGCATGGAGGCAGGGGCATACGAGCAGTACTTC
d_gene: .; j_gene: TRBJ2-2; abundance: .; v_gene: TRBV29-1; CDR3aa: CSVSVRTGELFF; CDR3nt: TGCAGCGTTTCGGTTAGGACCGGGGAGCTGTTTTTT
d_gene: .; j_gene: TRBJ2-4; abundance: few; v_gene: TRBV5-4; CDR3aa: CASSQGELGGGKNIQYF; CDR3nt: TGTGCCAGCAGCCAGGGAGAGTTGGGGGGAGGCAAAAACATTCAGTACTTC
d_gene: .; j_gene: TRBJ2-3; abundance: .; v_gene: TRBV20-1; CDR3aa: CSATRDGGTDTQYF; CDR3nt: TGCAGTGCTACCCGGGACGGCGGCACAGATACGCAGTATTTT
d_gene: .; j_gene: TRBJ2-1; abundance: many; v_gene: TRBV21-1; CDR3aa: CASSKVIAPDENNEQFF; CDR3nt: TGTGCCAGCAGCAAAGTAATAGCCCCGGACGAAAACAATGAGCAGTTCTTC
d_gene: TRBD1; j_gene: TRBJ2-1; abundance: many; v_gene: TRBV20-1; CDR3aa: CSVPGGADNEQFF; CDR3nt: TGCAGTGTTCCAGGGGGTGCGGACAATGAGCAGTTCTTC
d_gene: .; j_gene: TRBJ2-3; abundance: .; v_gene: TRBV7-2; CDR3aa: CASSWFMATQYF; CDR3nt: TGTGCCAGCAGCTGGTTCATGGCTACGCAGTATTTT
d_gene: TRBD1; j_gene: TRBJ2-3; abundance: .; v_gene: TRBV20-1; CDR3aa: CSARDPKQGADTQYF; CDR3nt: TGCAGTGCTAGAGATCCCAAACAGGGGGCCGATACGCAGTATTTT
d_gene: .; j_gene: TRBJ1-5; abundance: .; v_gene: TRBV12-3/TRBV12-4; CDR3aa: CASSHRDIYQPQHF; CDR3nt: TGTGCCAGCAGTCACCGGGACATCTATCAGCCCCAGCATTTT
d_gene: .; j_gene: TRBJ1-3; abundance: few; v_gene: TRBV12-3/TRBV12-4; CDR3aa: CASTGGGYVSGNTIYF; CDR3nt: TGTGCCAGCACCGGCGGAGGTTATGTCTCTGGAAACACCATATATTTT
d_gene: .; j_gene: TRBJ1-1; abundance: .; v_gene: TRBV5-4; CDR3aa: CASSREASYPTEAFF; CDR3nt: TGTGCCAGCAGCCGAGAGGCTTCTTATCCTACTGAAGCTTTCTTT
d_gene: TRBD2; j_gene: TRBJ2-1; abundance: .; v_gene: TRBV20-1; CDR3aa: CSARGLAGRNEQFF; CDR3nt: TGCAGTGCTAGAGGACTAGCGGGAAGGAATGAGCAGTTCTTC
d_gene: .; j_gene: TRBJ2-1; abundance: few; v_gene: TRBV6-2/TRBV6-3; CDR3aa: CASSYRASANEQFF; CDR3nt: TGTGCCAGCAGTTACAGAGCCAGCGCCAATGAGCAGTTCTTC
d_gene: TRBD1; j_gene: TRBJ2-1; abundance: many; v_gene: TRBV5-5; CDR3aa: CASSSQGTPYNEQFF; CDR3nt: TGTGCCAGCAGCTCACAGGGGACCCCTTACAATGAGCAGTTCTTC
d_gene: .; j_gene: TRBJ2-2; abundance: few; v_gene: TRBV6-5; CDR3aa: CASSPRGSRGTGELFF; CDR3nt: TGTGCCAGCAGCCCGAGAGGAAGCCGCGGCACCGGGGAGCTGTTTTTT
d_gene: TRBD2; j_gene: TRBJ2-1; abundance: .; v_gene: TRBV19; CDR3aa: CASSIQSAAASGYNEQFF; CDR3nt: TGTGCCAGTAGTATACAGAGTGCAGCGGCTAGCGGGTACAATGAGCAGTTCTTC
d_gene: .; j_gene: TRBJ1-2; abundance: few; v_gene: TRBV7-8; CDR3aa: CASGREYGYTF; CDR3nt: TGTGCCAGCGGCCGGGAATATGGCTACACCTTC
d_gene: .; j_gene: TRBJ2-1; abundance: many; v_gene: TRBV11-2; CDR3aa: CASSFSGFVYNEQFF; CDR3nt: TGTGCCAGCAGCTTTAGCGGATTCGTCTACAATGAGCAGTTCTTC
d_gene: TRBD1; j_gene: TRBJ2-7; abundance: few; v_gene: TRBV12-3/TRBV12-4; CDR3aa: CASSLGTGSSIEQYF; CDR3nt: TGTGCCAGCAGTTTAGGGACAGGGAGTTCCATCGAGCAGTACTTC
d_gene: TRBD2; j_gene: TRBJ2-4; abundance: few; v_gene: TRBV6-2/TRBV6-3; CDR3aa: CASSTSGYSGRVAKNIQYF; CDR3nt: TGTGCCAGCAGTACCTCCGGCTATAGCGGGAGAGTTGCCAAAAACATTCAGTACTTC
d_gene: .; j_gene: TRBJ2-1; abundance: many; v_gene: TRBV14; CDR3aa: CASSQLRTLDEQFF; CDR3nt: TGTGCCAGCAGCCAACTCCGGACATTAGATGAGCAGTTCTTC
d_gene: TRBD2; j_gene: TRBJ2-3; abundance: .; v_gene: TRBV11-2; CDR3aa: CASSLVRSGRPRKTDTQYF; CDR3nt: TGTGCCAGCAGCTTAGTTAGGAGCGGGAGGCCCAGAAAAACAGATACGCAGTATTTT
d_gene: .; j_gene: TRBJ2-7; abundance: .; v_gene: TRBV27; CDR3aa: CATRGISYEQYF; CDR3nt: TGTGCCACCAGAGGGATTTCCTACGAGCAGTACTTC
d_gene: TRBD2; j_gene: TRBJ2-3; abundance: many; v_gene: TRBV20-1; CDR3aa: CSARDSGPSGRGDTQYF; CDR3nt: TGCAGTGCTAGAGATAGTGGGCCTAGCGGGAGGGGCGATACGCAGTATTTT
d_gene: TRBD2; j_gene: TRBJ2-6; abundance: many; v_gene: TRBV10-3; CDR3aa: CASRVAGGSLSGANVLTF; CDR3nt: TGTGCCTCCCGAGTGGCGGGGGGATCCCTCTCTGGGGCCAACGTCCTGACTTTC
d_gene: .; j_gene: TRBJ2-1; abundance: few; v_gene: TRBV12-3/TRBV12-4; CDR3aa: CASSLGGTAGYQSSYNEQFF; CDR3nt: TGTGCCAGCAGTTTAGGGGGGACAGCGGGTTACCAAAGCTCCTACAATGAGCAGTTCTTC
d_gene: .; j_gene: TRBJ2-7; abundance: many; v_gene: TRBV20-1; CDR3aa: CSGVGSLWSSYEQYF; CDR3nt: TGCAGTGGAGTTGGGAGCCTGTGGAGCTCCTACGAGCAGTACTTC
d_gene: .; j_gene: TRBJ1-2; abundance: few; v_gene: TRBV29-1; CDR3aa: CSVADSNREGYTF; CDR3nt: TGCAGCGTTGCTGACTCCAATAGGGAGGGCTACACCTTC
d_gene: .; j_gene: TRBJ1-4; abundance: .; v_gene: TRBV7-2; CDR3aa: CASSPRHGNEKLFF; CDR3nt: TGTGCCAGCAGCCCTAGACATGGTAATGAAAAACTGTTTTTT